Below, one T cell receptor beta chain is given with its context. This CDR3 contains 13 residues. The V gene's germline CDR1 is SGHDT and CDR2 YYEEEE. V was trimmed by 5 bases and J by 7 bases, leaving 10 bases between them. The source of the sample is a study of blood T cell repertoires in COVID-19. Repertoires were generated with immunoSEQ multiplex PCR, while TCRdb's copy carries only in-frame clones and drops some. The top ten clones hold around a quarter of a sample with 95,000 to 110,000 clones, roughly 84% of them seen once. This sequence originates from a man aged 60 to 69 with acute or convalescent COVID-19. The V and J genes are TRBV5-6 and TRBJ1-6; D possibly corresponds to TRBD1 (5 bases). Material: peripheral blood. CDR3 sequence: CASRTPGNSPLHF. In DNA form, the CDR3 reads TGTGCCAGCAGGACACCAGGGAATTCACCCCTCCACTTT. The variable domain in full, completed from reference TRBV5-6 and TRBJ1-6, reads DAGVTQSPTHLIKTRGQQVTLRCSPKSGHDTVSWYQQALGQGPQFIFQYYEEEERQRGNFPDRFSGHQFPNYSSELNVNALLLGDSALYLCASRTPGNSPLHFGNGTRLTVT.